The 22 T cell receptor beta chains listed next were all sequenced from one sample in a study of identifying expanded T cells in peripheral blood. Method: immunoSEQ multiplex PCR; TCRdb's copy keeps in-frame clones and lacks some. There are approximately 90,000 clones in the sample; roughly 86% occur only once, and around 5.6% lies in the top ten. Sequences were obtained from blood. These receptors were obtained from a person aged 18-70 years in good health.

This clone was detected once. The chain has TRBV27 and TRBJ2-2; 9 nucleotides line up with TRBD2. After removal of 2 bases from V and 6 bases from J, the junction contained 4 bases not matched to a gene. This CDR3 region has 15 residues. CDR1 MNHEY and CDR2 SMNVEV come from the germline V gene (reference sequence). The CDR3 here is CASSLAGGPPGELFF. CDR3 bases: TGTGCCAGCAGTTTAGCGGGGGGGCCCCCCGGGGAGCTGTTTTTT.

This rearrangement joins TRBV7-2 to TRBJ1-1; D is possibly TRBD1 (6 bases). The CDR3 runs 15 residues. Trimming removed 5 bases at V and 5 bases at J, with 18 bases between. Germline CDR1 reads SGHTA; CDR2 reads FQGNSA. The CDR3 DNA is TGTGCCAGCAGCAAGGGGGGCCTTCGGCGGACTGAAGCTTTCTTT. It encodes CASSKGGLRRTEAFF.

The chain combines TRBV27 with TRBJ2-5; no clear D. This CDR3 is 13 amino acids long. Trimming removed 5 bases at V and 4 bases at J, with 11 bases between. The germline gives CDR1 MNHEY, CDR2 SMNVEV (reference sequence). The CDR3 region is CASSGPGRETQYF. CDR3 in DNA: TGTGCCAGCAGTGGACCGGGCAGAGAGACCCAGTACTTC.

The chain has TRBV4-3 and TRBJ2-7, with 9 bases lining up with TRBD1. Germline V gives CDR1 LGHNA, CDR2 YSLEER. The V and J ends lost 2 bases and 5 bases, in that order; junction bases with no gene match: 4. The CDR3 spans 14 residues. CDR3: CASSQKRTGDEQYF. Here the CDR3 DNA reads TGCGCCAGCAGCCAAAAACGGACAGGGGACGAGCAGTACTTC.

This sequence joins TRBV27 and TRBJ1-1; D not resolved. The CDR3 is made up of 15 amino acids. CDR1 MNHEY and CDR2 SMNVEV come from the germline V gene (reference sequence). V lost 1 base, J lost 4 bases, and 13 bases lay in between. In nucleotides, the CDR3 is TGTGCCAGCAGTTTATTTAAGGGAAAACCCACTGAAGCTTTCTTT. Its protein product is CASSLFKGKPTEAFF.

J is TRBJ2-7 and V is TRBV29-1; D is ambiguous. With 4 bases removed from V and 6 bases from J, the gap between germline ends came to 16 bases. The CDR3 has 13 residues. CDR1 is SQVTM, CDR2 ANQGSEA, per germline. In DNA form, the CDR3 reads TGCAGCGTTGGGTCACCCACTTTATCCGAGCAGTACTTC. It yields the protein CSVGSPTLSEQYF.

The chain links TRBV7-9 to TRBJ2-5; 9 bases agree with TRBD2. The V segment lost 3 bases and the J segment 0 bases; nucleotides outside the gene matches: 8. CDR1 and CDR2 (germline): SEHNR, FQNEAQ (reference sequence). The CDR3 totals 17 residues. The CDR3 coding sequence is TGTGCCAGCAGCTTCCCTTTAGCGGGAGTGTACCAAGAGACCCAGTACTTC. It encodes CASSFPLAGVYQETQYF.

On this clone itself: At one boundary the junction diverges from the germline segment, which might be a read error. This chain joins TRBV6-1 and TRBJ1-2; D is unresolved. Looked up from germline, CDR1 is MNHNS and CDR2 is SASEGT. The CDR3 is made up of 12 amino acids. This chain's CDR3 is CASSEVGGGYTF. In DNA form, the CDR3 reads TGTGCCAGCAGCGAAGTGGGAGGGGGCTACACCTTC.

The CDR3 sequence is CASSQRTGLGGYTF. CDR3 in DNA: TGTGCCAGCAGCCAGCGGACAGGGTTGGGTGGCTACACCTTC. The chain joins TRBV6-5 to TRBJ1-2; TRBD1 aligns across 8 bases. There are 14 residues in the CDR3. Germline CDR1 reads MNHEY; CDR2 reads SVGAGI. Unmatched junction bases numbered 10, after V lost 6 bases and J lost 7 bases.

The CDR3, as DNA: TGCGCCAGCAGCCAAGATGACTTTGCAGGGGAGGACTACACCTTC. Residues: CASSQDDFAGEDYTF. The chain joins TRBV4-3 to TRBJ1-2; the D gene is possibly TRBD1 (6 bases). Trimming took 0 bases from V and 10 from J, leaving 18 bases between them. The germline CDR1 and CDR2 sequences are LGHNA and YSLEER. The CDR3 consists of 15 residues.

The chain combines TRBV9 with TRBJ1-2; 7 nucleotides align to TRBD1. V shed 4 bases and J 7 bases; nucleotides not matched to a gene: 13. The germline V gene has CDR1 SGDLS and CDR2 YYNGEE. CDR3 length: 15 amino acids. CDR3 coding DNA: TGTGCCAGCAGCCCCCACCTAGCCCCAGGGGGTGGCTACACCTTC. It codes for CASSPHLAPGGGYTF.

This sequence joins TRBV4-3 and TRBJ1-2, with 9 positions matching TRBD1. J gave up 2 bases and V 0 bases, and 7 bases lay outside the gene matches. CDR3 length equals 17 residues. Germline CDR1 and CDR2: LGHNA and YSLEER. The CDR3 DNA reads TGCGCCAGCAGCCAAGACGAGGACAGGGGAGGAAACTATGGCTACACCTTC. Amino acids: CASSQDEDRGGNYGYTF.

The chain's CDR3 is CASSRDSFQETQYF. CDR3 nucleotide sequence: TGCGCCAGCAGCCGGGACAGCTTCCAAGAGACCCAGTACTTC. The chain links TRBV5-1 to TRBJ2-5, with 7 bases aligning to TRBD1. In germline, CDR1 is SGHRS, CDR2 YFSETQ. The CDR3 length is 14 residues. J lost 1 base, V lost 4 bases, and 4 bases had no gene match.

The chain employs TRBV5-6 and TRBJ2-5; TRBD1 might be the D (5 bases). Trimming took 1 base from V and 1 from J, leaving 8 bases between them. Germline loops: CDR1 SGHDT, CDR2 YYEEEE. The length of the CDR3 is 14 residues. The CDR3, as DNA: TGTGCCAGCAGCTTGCGTCAGGGCCAAGAGACCCAGTACTTC. Amino acid sequence: CASSLRQGQETQYF.

The chain employs TRBV4-1 and TRBJ2-4, with TRBD2 identical over 8 bases. V was pared by 4 bases and J by 0 bases, with 14 bases of the junction left unmatched. The CDR3 has 19 amino acids. Germline V lookup: CDR1 MGHRA, CDR2 YSYEKL. CDR3 loop: CASSPLLAGTTLAKNIQYF. CDR3 in DNA: TGCGCCAGCAGCCCGTTGTTAGCGGGGACGACCTTAGCCAAAAACATTCAGTACTTC.

J is TRBJ1-2 and V is TRBV5-5; tentatively, D is TRBD1 (5 bases). Germline-derived CDR1 and CDR2 are SGHKS and YYEKEE (reference sequence). V was pared by 4 bases and J by 6 bases, with 13 bases between. The CDR3 has 13 residues. The CDR3 bases are TGTGCCAGCAGCCCCGACGTGGGGCATGGCTACACCTTC. It is translated as CASSPDVGHGYTF.

V gene TRBV4-3 combines with J gene TRBJ2-1; the match to TRBD2 covers 10 bases. Germline loops: CDR1 LGHNA, CDR2 YSLEER. This CDR3 spans 16 amino acids. V lost 4 bases to trimming and J lost 4 bases; unmatched junction nucleotides: 7. CDR3 residues: CASSRNIAGGYNEQFF. The CDR3 region has the DNA TGCGCCAGCAGCCGGAACATAGCGGGGGGTTACAATGAGCAGTTCTTC.

The chain has TRBV5-6 and TRBJ1-2, with a weak D call TRBD1 (5 bases). This CDR3 comprises 13 residues. The V end was cut by 0 bases, the J end by 8 bases, with 11 bases between. The V gene's germline CDR1 is SGHDT and CDR2 YYEEEE. CDR3 protein: CASSLVGARGYTF. The CDR3, as DNA: TGTGCCAGCAGCTTGGTAGGGGCTCGGGGCTACACCTTC.

A word on this clone: This sample includes further DNA sequences coding for the same CDR3. The chain uses TRBV25-1 and TRBJ2-6; D not certain. Germline assignment: CDR1 MGHDK and CDR2 SYGVNS. This CDR3 has 12 residues. V was clipped by 6 bases and J by 2 bases, with 2 bases between them. CDR3 protein: CASSPGANVLTF. The CDR3 DNA reads as TGTGCCAGCAGCCCTGGGGCCAACGTCCTGACTTTC.

The chain uses TRBV29-1 and TRBJ2-5; weak D call: TRBD1 (6 bases). V dropped 6 bases and J dropped 5 bases, with 19 bases sitting between them. The CDR3 spans 14 residues. Germline CDR1 SQVTM, CDR2 ANQGSEA. CDR3 coding DNA: TGCAGCGTCCTTGCTGGGGGCAGTTGGGAGACCCAGTACTTC. It encodes CSVLAGGSWETQYF. The whole variable domain, remainder taken from reference TRBV29-1 and TRBJ2-5, is SAVISQKPSRDICQRGTSLTIQCQVDSQVTMMFWYRQQPGQSLTLIATANQGSEATYESGFVIDKFPISRPNLTFSTLTVSNMSPEDSSIYLCSVLAGGSWETQYFGPGTRLLVL.

The table lists this clone with a count of one. This chain connects TRBV6-6 to TRBJ1-1; D unclear. The germline gives CDR1 MNHNY, CDR2 SVGAGI (reference sequence). This CDR3 is built from 15 residues. V was shortened by 6 bases and J by 1 base, with 15 bases between the two germline ends. Here the CDR3 reads CASRHPRSGNTEAFF. The CDR3 region has the DNA TGTGCCAGCAGGCACCCCCGTAGCGGGAACACTGAAGCTTTCTTT.

This clone was recorded a few times. The CDR3 DNA sequence: TGTGCCAGCAGTGTAAGGGTCAATCAGCCCCAGCATTTT. Translated, it gives CASSVRVNQPQHF. This chain links TRBV7-2 with TRBJ1-5, with unresolved D. V gave up 6 bases and J gave up 3 bases, with 9 bases separating them. This CDR3 has 13 residues. Germline values: CDR1 SGHTA, CDR2 FQGNSA.